These T cell receptor beta chains were read from a single sample in a study of blood T cell repertoires in COVID-19. Data came from immunoSEQ multiplex PCR; TCRdb stores just in-frame clones and leaves some out. The sample lists 100,000 to 150,000 clones; around 88% were seen once. The sequencing sample was made of peripheral blood. These receptors were obtained from a man between 60 and 75 years old with COVID-19, enrolled during active disease. Both conserved end residues are part of each CDR3. The D gene is left open where the match is weak. Size is omitted from some rows. Given values are once, few, many or a class for expanded clones.

D: NA
J: TRBJ2-5
length: 10
size: NA
V: TRBV20-1
DNA: TGCAGTGTCAGAGGGGAGACCCAGTACTTC
CDR3: CSVRGETQYF

D: NA
J: TRBJ1-2
length: 13
size: NA
V: TRBV11-2
DNA: TGTGCCAGCAGGTTGGAGGGTACGTCCGGCTACACCTTC
CDR3: CASRLEGTSGYTF

D: NA
J: TRBJ1-2
length: 14
size: once
V: TRBV7-2
DNA: TGTGCCAGCAGCTTAGGGAGCCCGCGGGATGGCTACACCTTC
CDR3: CASSLGSPRDGYTF

D: NA
J: TRBJ1-1
length: 12
size: NA
V: TRBV9
DNA: TGTGCCAGCAGCCCAGGGACACTAGAAGCTTTCTTT
CDR3: CASSPGTLEAFF

D: TRBD1
J: TRBJ2-3
length: 15
size: NA
V: TRBV7-3
DNA: TGTGCCAGCAGCTTGGACAGGGGGCGCACAGATACGCAGTATTTT
CDR3: CASSLDRGRTDTQYF

D: TRBD2
J: TRBJ2-5
length: 16
size: few
V: TRBV3-1/TRBV3-2
DNA: TGTGCCAGCAGCCTATGGACTAGCGGGGATCAAGAGACCCAGTACTTC
CDR3: CASSLWTSGDQETQYF

D: TRBD1
J: TRBJ1-1
length: 13
size: NA
V: TRBV7-9
DNA: TGTGCCAGCAGCTGGACAGGGAACACTGAAGCTTTCTTT
CDR3: CASSWTGNTEAFF

D: NA
J: TRBJ1-1
length: 16
size: NA
V: TRBV9
DNA: TGTGCCAGCAGCGTAGCTCCGACAGTACAGAACACTGAAGCTTTCTTT
CDR3: CASSVAPTVQNTEAFF

D: TRBD1
J: TRBJ1-5
length: 14
size: NA
V: TRBV19
DNA: TGTGCCAGTCGGTTTGGGCAGGGGGATCAGCCCCAGCATTTT
CDR3: CASRFGQGDQPQHF

D: TRBD1
J: TRBJ1-2
length: 13
size: NA
V: TRBV2
DNA: TGTGCCAGCAGTGAGGACAGGGGTGTGGGCTACACCTTC
CDR3: CASSEDRGVGYTF

D: NA
J: TRBJ2-7
length: 13
size: NA
V: TRBV28
DNA: TGTGCCAGCAGTGACGGGGGTCGGGAGGAGCAGTACTTC
CDR3: CASSDGGREEQYF

D: NA
J: TRBJ1-5
length: 15
size: NA
V: TRBV28
DNA: TGTGCCAGCAGTTTGCAGGGTTGGGGCAATCAGCCCCAGCATTTT
CDR3: CASSLQGWGNQPQHF

D: NA
J: TRBJ1-1
length: 12
size: NA
V: TRBV6-6
DNA: TGTGCCAGCAGTTCGTGGAACACTGAAGCTTTCTTT
CDR3: CASSSWNTEAFF

D: NA
J: TRBJ2-2
length: 14
size: NA
V: TRBV6-6
DNA: TGTGCCAGCAGAAGCGCAGGGGGGACCGGGGAGCTGTTTTTT
CDR3: CASRSAGGTGELFF

D: TRBD1
J: TRBJ1-2
length: 15
size: few
V: TRBV19
DNA: TGTGCCAGTAGTATCCGGGACAGAGCCGGATATGGCTACACCTTC
CDR3: CASSIRDRAGYGYTF

D: TRBD1
J: TRBJ1-4
length: 14
size: NA
V: TRBV2
DNA: TGTGCCAGCAGGAGGGACAGGGTGGATGAAAAACTGTTTTTT
CDR3: CASRRDRVDEKLFF

D: NA
J: TRBJ2-3
length: 14
size: NA
V: TRBV5-4
DNA: TGTGCCAGCAGCTTGGCCACAAATAAAGATACGCAGTATTTT
CDR3: CASSLATNKDTQYF